These 3 T cell receptor beta chains came from one sample sequenced in a study of identical twins. MiXCR, applied by TCRdb to the 5' RACE reads, yields one record per CDR3 protein. The sample carries approximately 1.8 million distinct CDR3 sequences, around 29% recorded once. Material for sequencing was cord blood. Every receptor here comes from a newborn girl in good health.

This chain joins TRBV6-1 and TRBJ2-1; the match to TRBD1 covers 11 bases. The CDR3 sequence is 15 residues long. Germline trimming cut 4 bases from V and 6 bases from J; bases unmatched to any gene: 5. From germline, CDR1 is MNHNS and CDR2 SASEGT. This CDR3 reads CASSGGGTGGNEQFF. DNA for the CDR3: TGTGCCAGCAGTGGAGGAGGGACAGGGGGCAATGAGCAGTTCTTC.

This chain links TRBV20-1 with TRBJ2-2; D is unclear. Germline V gene sequence: CDR1 DFQATT, CDR2 SNEGSKA (reference sequence). The V and J ends lost 3 bases and 4 bases respectively, with 9 bases between them. This CDR3 has 13 amino acids. CDR3 in amino acids: CSASSRITGELFF. CDR3 nucleotides: TGCAGTGCTAGTTCGAGGATCACCGGGGAGCTGTTTTTT.

The V and J genes are TRBV12-3 or TRBV12-4 and TRBJ2-2, with D hard to call. V shed 2 bases and J shed 2 bases, with 9 bases lying between them. The CDR3 has 15 residues. CDR3 DNA: TGTGCCAGCAGTTTACCCCGGGTAAACACCGGGGAGCTGTTTTTT. This encodes CASSLPRVNTGELFF.